The next 32 T cell receptor beta chains were all read from a single sample in a study of shared clonotypes between healthy human individuals (dated by TCRdb to 2020 to 2022). CD8 naive samples were obtained by positive selection for CCR7 among CD45RO-negative cells, yielding a CD45RA+CCR7+ population from which TemRA cells were excluded. Libraries were prepared through the immunoSEQ multiplex PCR assay. This immuneACCESS table, as held by TCRdb, lists in-frame sequences with V and J called but not all clones. Of the missing ones, under half trace to an unresolved V gene in checked studies; the others have no known cause. Counted in this sample were some 2,000,000 clones; about 95% of them appeared once. Roughly 1% of the sample is taken by the ten largest. The sample consisted of naive CD8+ T cells sorted from blood. In light of the paper, this sample's cell subset or site label describes: CD45RA+CCR7+. Every receptor here comes from a man aged 18 to 30 in good health.

The rearrangement joins TRBV4-3 to TRBJ2-1, with TRBD2 matching 10 bases. The ends lost 0 bases at V and 4 bases at J; junction bases unmatched: 12. The CDR3 contains 19 residues. The V gene's germline CDR1 is LGHNA and CDR2 YSLEER. The CDR3 nucleotides read TGCGCCAGCAGCCAAGAACAGGGACCAGGACTAGCGGTTTACAATGAGCAGTTCTTC. Amino acids: CASSQEQGPGLAVYNEQFF.

V is TRBV4-1 and J is TRBJ2-7; perhaps TRBD1 as D (6 bases). CDR1 is MGHRA and CDR2 is YSYEKL in the germline V gene. Trimming removed 1 base at V and 6 bases at J, with 16 bases between. This CDR3 contains 15 residues. CDR3 in DNA: TGCGCCAGCAGCCAAGGGACAGAGGGGGTCGGCGAGCAGTACTTC. This translates into CASSQGTEGVGEQYF.

About this clone itself: The conserved closing phenylalanine or tryptophan is absent in this CDR3, likely reflecting a read error. V and J are TRBV25-1 and TRBJ2-7; D is unresolved. The CDR3 is 11 residues long. CDR1 is MGHDK, CDR2 SYGVNS, per germline. Trimming shortened V by 6 bases and J by 5 bases, and 8 bases separated the two germline ends. CDR3 residues: CASSFSDEQYS. As DNA, the CDR3 is TGTGCCAGCAGCTTTTCCGACGAGCAGTACTCC.

The chain carries TRBV7-3 and TRBJ2-7; 7 nucleotides align to TRBD2. CDR3 size: 15 residues. Trimming took 5 bases from V and 2 from J; bases not matched to a gene: 9. CDR1 is SGHTA, CDR2 FQGTGA, per germline. CDR3 DNA: TGTGCCAGCAGCATTACGAGCGGGGAGGCCTACGAGCAGTACTTC. Its protein product is CASSITSGEAYEQYF.

The chain couples TRBV29-1 to TRBJ1-6, with 7 nucleotides matching TRBD1. Germline loops: CDR1 SQVTM, CDR2 ANQGSEA. The CDR3 is 18 amino acids. Trimming took 7 bases from V and 0 from J; bases not matched to a gene: 15. The CDR3 sequence is CSGFVGTDPSSYNSPLHF. CDR3 in DNA: TGCAGCGGATTCGTGGGGACAGATCCTAGCTCCTATAATTCACCCCTCCACTTT.

The chain links TRBV13 to TRBJ2-7, with a possible D match to TRBD2 (5 bases). There are 12 residues in the CDR3. V was cut by 5 bases and J by 3 bases, with 8 bases left in between. CDR1 PRHDT and CDR2 FYEKMQ come from the germline V gene (reference sequence). The CDR3 here is CASSITSYEQYF. The CDR3 DNA sequence: TGTGCCAGCAGCATTACTAGCTACGAGCAGTACTTC.

This chain joins TRBV6-5 and TRBJ2-5; 7 bases are a match to TRBD1. The germline CDR1 and CDR2 sequences are MNHEY and SVGAGI. J was trimmed by 4 bases and V by 6 bases; bases with no gene match: 8. CDR3 length equals 14 residues. CDR3 DNA sequence: TGTGCCAGCAGCGACAGGGTGGGCGGAGAGACCCAGTACTTC. Its protein product is CASSDRVGGETQYF.

In its sample, this clone was seen once. This chain uses TRBV4-3 with TRBJ2-2; D uncertain. The V end lost 1 base, the J end lost 1 base, and 4 bases lay between the germline ends. From germline, CDR1 is LGHNA and CDR2 YSLEER. The CDR3 has 14 amino acids. The CDR3 sequence: CASSQARNTGELFF. DNA of the CDR3: TGCGCCAGCAGCCAAGCTCGGAACACCGGGGAGCTGTTTTTT.

The chain carries TRBV5-6 and TRBJ2-3, with D tentatively TRBD2 (5 bases). Germline lookup yields CDR1 SGHDT and CDR2 YYEEEE. V lost 4 bases and J 4 bases, leaving 13 bases between the germline ends. The CDR3 consists of 14 residues. The CDR3 nucleotides read TGTGCCAGCAGCCGTATGGAGGACCCAGATACGCAGTATTTT. Its translation is CASSRMEDPDTQYF.

The chain has TRBV29-1 and TRBJ1-2; possibly TRBD1 for D (6 bases). CDR1 SQVTM and CDR2 ANQGSEA come from the germline V gene. Deletions cut 6 bases from V and 2 bases from J, with 13 bases between. There are 13 residues in the CDR3. CDR3 region: CSVETDSNYGYTF. CDR3 sequence (DNA): TGCAGCGTGGAAACGGACAGCAACTATGGCTACACCTTC.

The chain links TRBV5-4 to TRBJ1-2; 7 positions match TRBD1. Trimming removed 7 bases from V and 2 bases from J; junction bases left unmatched: 11. Germline CDR1 is SGHNT and CDR2 is YYREEE (reference sequence). The CDR3 contains 15 residues. The CDR3 protein is CASWERGGWNYGYTF. The DNA of the CDR3 is TGTGCCAGCTGGGAGAGAGGGGGCTGGAACTATGGCTACACCTTC.

The chain carries TRBV27 and TRBJ1-1, with unresolved D. The V end was cut by 1 base, the J end by 6 bases, with 9 bases between. The CDR3 totals 13 residues. CDR1 and CDR2 from the germline V gene are MNHEY and SMNVEV (reference sequence). In nucleotides, the CDR3 is TGTGCCAGCAGTTTATTGCCCAAGGCTGAAGCTTTCTTT. The encoded protein is CASSLLPKAEAFF.

This rearrangement joins TRBV7-9 to TRBJ2-5; D is undetermined. Germline V lookup: CDR1 SEHNR, CDR2 FQNEAQ (reference sequence). Trimming stripped 4 bases from V and 3 bases from J, with 12 bases between. CDR3 length: 14 residues. DNA of the CDR3: TGTGCCAGCAGCTCGCCCGTGGACGAAGAGACCCAGTACTTC. It codes for CASSSPVDEETQYF.

The gene calls are TRBV6-1 and TRBJ2-7; the match to TRBD1 covers 8 bases. Germline CDR1 reads MNHNS; CDR2 reads SASEGT. Trimming removed 7 bases from V and 0 bases from J; junction bases left unmatched: 5. The CDR3 totals 14 residues. CDR3 sequence: CASTHRGTSYEQYF. The CDR3 bases are TGTGCCAGCACACACAGGGGGACCTCCTACGAGCAGTACTTC.

CDR3 region: CASSFFLPGTGGANEKLFF. CDR3 nucleotide sequence: TGTGCCAGCAGTTTTTTCCTTCCCGGGACAGGGGGCGCGAATGAAAAACTGTTTTTT. The chain combines TRBV28 with TRBJ1-4; 12 positions agree with TRBD1. Germline CDR1 is MDHEN and CDR2 is SYDVKM. The CDR3 totals 19 residues. With V trimmed by 3 bases and J by 5 bases, 13 bases remained unmatched.

The rearrangement links TRBV28 to TRBJ2-7; 7 bases are a match to TRBD2. V dropped 2 bases and J dropped 2; count of bases not matched to a gene: 9. CDR3 length: 16 residues. CDR1 is MDHEN, CDR2 SYDVKM, per germline. The chain's CDR3 is CASSLRGSGPTYEQYF. The CDR3 DNA is TGTGCCAGCAGTTTAAGAGGTAGCGGGCCTACCTACGAGCAGTACTTC.

The chain couples TRBV7-6 to TRBJ2-2; TRBD2 matches at 7 bases. This CDR3 has 17 residues. Trimming took 4 bases from V and 0 from J; bases not matched to a gene: 8. Germline V CDR1 and CDR2: SGHVS, FNYEAQ. The CDR3 reads CASSYPVGGSNTGELFF. The CDR3 DNA follows: TGTGCCAGCAGCTACCCAGTGGGGGGGTCGAACACCGGGGAGCTGTTTTTT.

In this sample, this clone turned up once. This chain links TRBV6-6 with TRBJ2-7; 9 bases fit TRBD1. This CDR3 is built from 13 residues. The germline V gene has CDR1 MNHNY and CDR2 SVGAGI (reference sequence). With V trimmed by 2 bases and J by 6 bases, 2 bases remained unmatched. Here the CDR3 reads CASSYPTGGEQYF. The CDR3 nucleotides read TGTGCCAGCAGTTACCCGACAGGGGGCGAGCAGTACTTC.

V is TRBV2 and J is TRBJ2-7, with D maybe TRBD2 (5 bases). The CDR3 covers 15 residues. The V end lost 4 bases, the J end lost 5 bases, and 18 bases lay between the germline ends. CDR1 and CDR2 (germline): SNHLY, FYNNEI. CDR3 coding DNA: TGTGCCAGCAGTGGGGAGAGCATACGACCCCACGAGCAGTACTTC. This sequence encodes CASSGESIRPHEQYF.

The chain links TRBV19 to TRBJ2-1; D gene unclear. Germline V lookup: CDR1 LNHDA, CDR2 SQIVND (reference sequence). The CDR3 extends over 12 amino acids. V lost 5 bases and J lost 9, with 11 bases in between. CDR3 in DNA: TGTGCCAGTAGTTGGGGAACGGGTGAGCAGTTCTTC. The encoded protein is CASSWGTGEQFF.

V usage is TRBV13 and J usage is TRBJ2-7, with a possible D match to TRBD1 (6 bases). Per the germline V gene, CDR1 is PRHDT and CDR2 is FYEKMQ (reference sequence). Between the trimmed V and J ends, which lost 5 bases and 5 bases, there was a span of 10 bases. CDR3 length: 12 amino acids. The CDR3 region is CASSEGQHEQYF. In DNA, the CDR3 is TGTGCCAGCAGCGAGGGACAACACGAGCAGTACTTC.

V usage is TRBV5-6 and J usage is TRBJ2-7; D call uncertain. Looked up from germline, CDR1 is SGHDT and CDR2 is YYEEEE. V dropped 2 bases and J dropped 3 bases, with 9 bases sitting between them. This CDR3 has 13 residues. CDR3 protein: CASSFGRIYEQYF. The CDR3 DNA reads as TGTGCCAGCAGCTTCGGCCGTATCTACGAGCAGTACTTC.

The V call is TRBV4-3, the J call TRBJ2-7; 8 bases align to TRBD2. This CDR3 spans 16 amino acids. J gave up 8 bases and V 1 base, and 13 bases lay outside the gene matches. Germline-derived CDR1 and CDR2 are LGHNA and YSLEER. The CDR3 spells CASSQVLSGSPWQQYF. CDR3 nucleotide sequence: TGCGCCAGCAGCCAAGTACTAAGCGGGAGCCCCTGGCAGCAGTACTTC.

The chain joins TRBV11-2 to TRBJ2-7; D could derive from TRBD1 or TRBD2 (5 bases each). Germline V gene data show CDR1 as SGHAT and CDR2 as FQNNGV. The V end lost 4 bases, the J end lost 2 bases, and 24 bases lay between the germline ends. The CDR3 spans 18 residues. Written as DNA, the CDR3 is TGTGCCAGCAGCTCCCCTTCCCCCGACGGGACGGGGACCTACGAGCAGTACTTC. It yields the protein CASSSPSPDGTGTYEQYF.

The CDR3 loop reads CASSPGTPEETQYF. In DNA, the CDR3 is TGTGCCAGCAGTCCCGGGACTCCTGAGGAGACCCAGTACTTC. V usage is TRBV6-5 and J usage is TRBJ2-5, with D perhaps matching TRBD2 (6 bases). The CDR3 covers 14 residues. CDR1 is MNHEY and CDR2 is SVGAGI in the germline V gene. V shed 5 bases and J shed 5 bases, with 15 bases lying between them.

The chain is built from TRBV4-2 and TRBJ2-3, with unresolved D. Germline V gene data show CDR1 as LGHNA and CDR2 as YNFKEQ. The CDR3 is 15 residues long. Trimming shortened V by 0 bases and J by 0 bases, and 7 bases separated the two germline ends. Here the CDR3 reads CASSQEAFSTDTQYF. In nucleotides, the CDR3 is TGTGCCAGCAGCCAAGAGGCCTTCAGCACAGATACGCAGTATTTT.

The rearrangement joins TRBV9 to TRBJ2-3; TRBD2 matches at 14 bases. The CDR3 extends over 17 amino acids. The V segment lost 3 bases and the J segment 4 bases; nucleotides outside the gene matches: 7. Germline CDR1 reads SGDLS; CDR2 reads YYNGEE. CDR3 region: CASSARTSGGNPDTQYF. The CDR3, as DNA: TGTGCCAGCAGCGCTAGGACTAGCGGGGGGAATCCAGATACGCAGTATTTT. Complete variable domain (other parts from reference TRBV9 and TRBJ2-3): DSGVTQTPKHLITATGQRVTLRCSPRSGDLSVYWYQQSLDQGLQFLIQYYNGEERAKGNILERFSAQQFPDLHSELNLSSLELGDSALYFCASSARTSGGNPDTQYFGPGTRLTVL.

The rearrangement joins TRBV11-2 to TRBJ2-5; D gene ambiguous. CDR3 length: 13 residues. Germline assignment: CDR1 SGHAT and CDR2 FQNNGV. V was shortened by 5 bases and J by 3 bases, with 10 bases between the two germline ends. CDR3 amino acids: CASSHRPEETQYF. The CDR3 region has the DNA TGTGCCAGCAGCCATCGTCCTGAAGAGACCCAGTACTTC.

Notes on this clone: The sample contains more than one DNA sequence encoding this CDR3. The V gene is TRBV7-9, the J gene TRBJ1-1; D is ambiguous. This CDR3 has 13 residues. V dropped 2 bases and J dropped 1 base, with 5 bases sitting between them. Germline V gives CDR1 SEHNR, CDR2 FQNEAQ (reference sequence). CDR3 residues: CASSLTGNTEAFF. Written as DNA, the CDR3 is TGTGCCAGCAGCTTAACTGGGAACACTGAAGCTTTCTTT.

J is TRBJ1-1 and V is TRBV7-6, with a tentative D call TRBD1 (5 bases). This CDR3 is built from 15 residues. In germline, CDR1 is SGHVS, CDR2 FNYEAQ. The V end was cut by 5 bases, the J end by 3 bases, with 16 bases between. For the CDR3, the DNA is TGTGCCAGCAGCCTCCGGGGCACGGAGGACACTGAAGCTTTCTTT. Its translation: CASSLRGTEDTEAFF.

This chain uses TRBV7-9 with TRBJ2-7; TRBD1 matches at 8 bases. There are 14 residues in the CDR3. Germline lookup yields CDR1 SEHNR and CDR2 FQNEAQ (reference sequence). V dropped 2 bases and J dropped 2; count of bases not matched to a gene: 2. As DNA, the CDR3 is TGTGCCAGCAGCTTACGGGACAGGACCTACGAGCAGTACTTC. Its protein product is CASSLRDRTYEQYF.

The chain joins TRBV4-1 to TRBJ1-5; possible D gene TRBD1, 5 bases. This CDR3 spans 14 amino acids. The ends were cut back, 1 base at V and 7 bases at J, with 11 bases in the middle. The germline CDR1 and CDR2 sequences are MGHRA and YSYEKL. The CDR3 bases are TGCGCCAGCAGCCAAGTAGGAGGGGTGCAGCCCCAGCATTTT. This encodes CASSQVGGVQPQHF.